This T cell receptor (beta chain) was found in a study of OX40 agonist ivuxolimab in advanced cancers. Looking at the study overall: Treatment of patients was with ivuxolimab, an agonistic anti-OX40 (CD134) antibody. About 40% of patients had received prior checkpoint inhibitor therapy. Study observations and caveats: On average, CD8+ T cells had more expanded clones than CD4+.

With regard to this clone: Its antigen remains unknown.

The CDR3 consists of 15 residues. With V trimmed by 4 bases and J by 6 bases, 10 bases remained unmatched. CDR1 and CDR2 from the germline V gene are MDHEN and SYDVKM. Only in-frame clones appear in the TCRdb table, and some are missing; sequencing was by immunoSEQ multiplex PCR. In the table there are tens of thousands of clones, almost 85% of which are singletons. This chain joins TRBV28 and TRBJ1-2; 8 bases are a match to TRBD1. The source is an adult with an advanced solid tumor such as melanoma, head and neck, liver or kidney cancer. Here the sequenced sample was CD4+ or CD8+ T cells sorted from blood, taken in a trial of the OX40 agonist ivuxolimab. As DNA, the CDR3 is TGTGCCAGCAGTTCCCGGGCAGGGGGCCAACATGGCTACACCTTC. As protein: CASSSRAGGQHGYTF.